These 19 T cell receptor beta chains came from one sample sequenced in a study of blood T cells in healthy people across ages. With a J-beta primer mix and a sample-barcoded 5' primer, a second PCR ran 7 to 11 cycles. TCRdb passed the 5' RACE reads through MiXCR, listing each CDR3 protein once. The sample holds around 650,000 distinct CDR3 sequences, roughly 32% seen once. The source material was blood. Receptor source: an elderly woman in good health.

The J gene is TRBJ2-7, the V gene TRBV5-1, with a possible D match to TRBD1 (5 bases). This CDR3 has 14 residues. Germline values: CDR1 SGHRS, CDR2 YFSETQ. V lost 4 bases and J lost 2, with 13 bases in between. The CDR3 DNA sequence: TGCGCCAGCAGCCCGCAGGGTCAAGCCTACGAGCAGTACTTC. Translation: CASSPQGQAYEQYF.

The J gene is TRBJ1-4, the V gene TRBV25-1; 7 positions agree with TRBD1. Germline-derived CDR1 and CDR2 are MGHDK and SYGVNS. This CDR3 contains 16 residues. The trim removed 1 base at V and 7 bases at J, leaving 9 bases unmatched. The CDR3 DNA sequence: TGTGCCAGCAGTGAATTATTACAGGGGTCGGGTGAAAAACTGTTTTTT. Translation gives CASSELLQGSGEKLFF.

This clonotype was counted many times. This chain connects TRBV18 to TRBJ1-4; no clear D. Per the germline V gene, CDR1 is KGHSH and CDR2 is LQKENI. Trimming shortened V by 4 bases and J by 3 bases, and 9 bases separated the two germline ends. CDR3 length: 14 amino acids. Written as DNA, the CDR3 is TGTGCCAGCTCACGGGGATCGGCTAATGAAAAACTGTTTTTT. Its protein product is CASSRGSANEKLFF.

This chain connects TRBV28 to TRBJ1-1; D call uncertain. Deletions cut 6 bases from V and 4 bases from J, with 9 bases between. The CDR3 consists of 12 residues. Germline V CDR1 and CDR2: MDHEN, SYDVKM. CDR3 loop: CASSSGSTEAFF. The CDR3 nucleotides are TGTGCCAGCAGCTCCGGGAGCACTGAAGCTTTCTTT.

This clonotype showed up many times. This sequence joins TRBV7-9 and TRBJ1-5; D is unclear. Trimming pared 1 base from V and 4 bases from J, leaving 8 bases between. CDR1 is SEHNR, CDR2 FQNEAQ, per germline (reference sequence). The CDR3 is 14 residues long. The CDR3 nucleotides read TGTGCCAGCAGCTTAGTCTCTAATAATCAGCCCCAGCATTTT. Translated, it gives CASSLVSNNQPQHF.

There are many counts of this clonotype. V is TRBV2 and J is TRBJ1-1, with no clear D. Germline V gene lookup returns CDR1 SNHLY and CDR2 FYNNEI. The CDR3 length is 14 residues. The ends were cut back, 8 bases at V and 1 base at J, with 14 bases in the middle. CDR3 loop: CASSLGFGNTEAFF. The DNA for the CDR3 is TGTGCCAGCTCCCTTGGATTCGGGAACACTGAAGCTTTCTTT.

This clonotype has more than one count but fewer than ten. J is TRBJ1-1 and V is TRBV7-8; 11 bases fit TRBD1. In germline, CDR1 is SGHVS, CDR2 FQNEAQ. J lost 10 bases, V lost 5 bases, and 9 bases had no gene match. The CDR3 runs to 14 residues. The CDR3 region is CASSRTGGGSAAFF. As DNA, the CDR3 is TGTGCCAGCAGCAGGACAGGGGGCGGGTCAGCAGCTTTCTTT. The full variable domain, with the rest looked up from reference TRBV7-8 and TRBJ1-1, is GAGVSQSPRYKVAKRGQDVALRCDPISGHVSLFWYQQALGQGPEFLTYFQNEAQLDKSGLPSDRFFAERPEGSVSTLKIQRTQQEDSAVYLCASSRTGGGSAAFFGQGTRLTVV.

Of note for this clonotype: The junction and the germline gene differ at one end; a read error may be behind it. This rearrangement joins TRBV5-1 to TRBJ2-5; D call uncertain. CDR3 length: 14 residues. From germline, CDR1 is SGHRS and CDR2 YFSETQ. CDR3 sequence reads: CASSCGLSQGTQYF. CDR3 coding DNA: TGCGCCAGCAGCTGTGGGCTGAGCCAAGGGACCCAGTACTTC.

This clonotype was seen more than once but under ten times. This chain links TRBV18 with TRBJ1-5, with D tentatively TRBD1 (5 bases). The CDR3 contains 14 residues. CDR1 is KGHSH, CDR2 LQKENI, per germline. The V end lost 1 base, the J end lost 7 bases, and 11 bases lay between the germline ends. This CDR3 reads CASSPQTQGQPQHF. The CDR3 nucleotides are TGTGCCAGCTCACCACAAACCCAGGGACAGCCCCAGCATTTT.

The chain uses TRBV12-3 or TRBV12-4 and TRBJ2-7; D is undetermined. V was trimmed by 4 bases and J by 11 bases, leaving 12 bases between them. The CDR3 is made up of 11 amino acids. The CDR3 is CASSSGPDEYF. The CDR3 coding sequence is TGTGCCAGCAGTTCCGGGCCAGATGAGTACTTC.

As for this clonotype: Mismatch with germline at one junction end may stem from a read error. The chain links TRBV3-1 to TRBJ1-6; possible D gene TRBD1, 5 bases. CDR1 is LGHDT, CDR2 YNNKEL, per germline (reference sequence). The CDR3 is 16 residues long. Written as DNA, the CDR3 is TGTGCCAGCAGCCAGGGAGGACACGGAGACAATTCACCCTTCCACTTT. Residues: CASSQGGHGDNSPFHF.

This rearrangement joins TRBV20-1 to TRBJ1-5, with 7 positions matching TRBD1. Germline loops: CDR1 DFQATT, CDR2 SNEGSKA (reference sequence). This CDR3 has 14 residues. The J segment lost 4 bases and the V segment lost 0 bases, leaving 3 bases of the junction unmatched. As DNA, the CDR3 is TGCAGTGCTAGAGATCAGGGGGGGAATCAGCCCCAGCATTTT. This gives the protein CSARDQGGNQPQHF.

Ten or more counts support this clonotype. The chain's CDR3 is CASSEVRNTDTQYF. The CDR3 nucleotides are TGTGCCAGCAGTGAGGTTCGGAACACAGATACGCAGTATTTT. V usage is TRBV6-1 and J usage is TRBJ2-3; no reliable D call. Trimming cost V 3 bases and J 2 bases, with 9 bases left between them. Germline-derived CDR1 and CDR2 are MNHNS and SASEGT. The CDR3 extends over 14 amino acids.

Comment on this clonotype: This sequence may be a read error, since a much larger clone differs from it by one base. This chain links TRBV5-1 with TRBJ2-7; 9 positions match TRBD1. CDR3 length: 15 residues. Germline values: CDR1 SGHRS, CDR2 YFSETQ. The V and J ends lost 6 bases and 7 bases, in that order; junction bases with no gene match: 14. The CDR3 loop is CASILGTGTYNEQYF. The CDR3, as DNA: TGCGCCAGCATCCTAGGGACAGGGACATACAATGAGCAGTACTTC.

Points on this clonotype: Given a much more abundant clone one base away, this may be a read error. The rearrangement joins TRBV6-5 to TRBJ1-1; D might be TRBD1 (5 bases). Deletions cut 6 bases from V and 10 bases from J, with 24 bases between. The germline V gene has CDR1 MNHEY and CDR2 SVGAGI. The CDR3 contains 15 residues. The CDR3 DNA sequence: TGTGCCAGCAGCCGGGGCAGTCACCGAACACTGAGAGCTTTCTTT. The encoded protein is CASSRGSHRTLRAFF.

This clonotype was seen many times. The chain carries TRBV12-3 or TRBV12-4 and TRBJ1-4; maybe TRBD1 (5 bases). Between the trimmed V and J ends, which lost 3 bases and 5 bases, there was a span of 13 bases. There are 15 residues in the CDR3. DNA of the CDR3: TGTGCCAGCAGTTTCTGGCCGGGGGAGAATGAAAAACTGTTTTTT. This encodes CASSFWPGENEKLFF.

With regard to this clonotype: At one of its ends the junction is not consistent with the germline gene, which may arise from a read error. The chain couples TRBV6-2 or TRBV6-3 to TRBJ2-5; 13 bases align to TRBD2. The germline V gene has CDR1 MNHEY and CDR2 SVGEGT. The CDR3 totals 18 residues. For the CDR3, the DNA is TGTGCCGGCAGTGCCTCCGGGACTAGCGGGGCGTTATCGGGTGAGCAGTACTTC. Translated, it gives CAGSASGTSGALSGEQYF.

As to this clonotype: A clone one base away is much larger, so this may be a read error. The chain employs TRBV7-9 and TRBJ2-2, with D perhaps given as TRBD1 or TRBD2 (5 bases each). The CDR3 has 16 amino acids. The germline V gene has CDR1 SEHNR and CDR2 FQNEAQ (reference sequence). CDR3 sequence: CVSSDGDRSNTGELFF. The CDR3 DNA reads as TGTGTCAGCAGCGACGGGGACCGCTCGAACACCGGGGAGCTGTTTTTT.

This clonotype was recorded at least ten times. The V gene is TRBV4-3, the J gene TRBJ1-1; D remains unclear. CDR3 length: 13 residues. Germline assignment: CDR1 LGHNA and CDR2 YSLEER. Trimming removed 3 bases from V and 8 bases from J, with 13 bases in between. CDR3 protein: CASSHPSKGEAFF. CDR3 sequence (DNA): TGCGCCAGCAGCCACCCCTCGAAGGGAGAAGCTTTCTTT.